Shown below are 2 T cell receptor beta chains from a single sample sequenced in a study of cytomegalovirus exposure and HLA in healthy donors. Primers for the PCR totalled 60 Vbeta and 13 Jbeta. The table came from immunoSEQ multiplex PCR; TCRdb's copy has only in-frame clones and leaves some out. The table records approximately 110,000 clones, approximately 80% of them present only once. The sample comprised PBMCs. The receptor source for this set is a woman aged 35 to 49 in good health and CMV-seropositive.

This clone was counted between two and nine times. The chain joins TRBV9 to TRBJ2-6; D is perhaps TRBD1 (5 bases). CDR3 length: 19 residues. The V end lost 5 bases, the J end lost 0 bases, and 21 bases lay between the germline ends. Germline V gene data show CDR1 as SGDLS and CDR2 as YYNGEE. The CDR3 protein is CASSHSSGISYSGANVLTF. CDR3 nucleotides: TGTGCCAGCAGTCACAGCTCAGGGATCTCTTACTCTGGGGCCAACGTCCTGACTTTC.

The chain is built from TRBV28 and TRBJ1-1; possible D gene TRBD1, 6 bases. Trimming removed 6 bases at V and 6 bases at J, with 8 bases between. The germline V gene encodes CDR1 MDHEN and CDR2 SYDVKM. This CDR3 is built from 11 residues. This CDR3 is CASRGAAEAFF. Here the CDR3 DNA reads TGTGCCAGCAGGGGGGCGGCTGAAGCTTTCTTT.